This TCR beta chain was sequenced during a study of cytomegalovirus exposure and HLA in healthy donors. Clones were sequenced by immunoSEQ multiplex PCR, and TCRdb holds only the in-frame ones, with some missing. The table has fewer than 250,000 clones, 70% to 90% seen once. Germline CDR1 DFQATT, CDR2 SNEGSKA (reference sequence). V was clipped by 2 bases and J by 7 bases, with 3 bases between them. CDR3 size: 10 residues. The chain employs TRBV20-1 and TRBJ2-1; D remains ambiguous. The sample was PBMCs. This TCR was sampled from a woman aged 18-30 years in good health and CMV-seronegative. The chain's CDR3 is CSARLNEQFF. The CDR3 DNA follows: TGCAGTGCTAGACTAAATGAGCAGTTCTTC.